The 15 T cell receptor beta chains below come from one sample, sequenced in a study of cytotoxic CD8 clonotypes in ibrutinib-treated CLL. Assay: immunoSEQ multiplex PCR; the TCRdb copy retains only in-frame clones and omits some. The profile covers tens of thousands of clones, with around 84% appearing a single time and around 5% taken by the ten largest. Sequences were derived from PBMCs, sampled before ibrutinib treatment. These receptors were collected from a human donor with chronic lymphocytic leukemia.

V and J are TRBV27 and TRBJ1-1, with a weak D call TRBD1 (6 bases). Deletions cut 2 bases from V and 5 bases from J, with 9 bases between. Germline V CDR1 and CDR2: MNHEY, SMNVEV (reference sequence). The CDR3 extends over 13 amino acids. The CDR3: CASSLRDITEAFF. In DNA, the CDR3 is TGTGCCAGCAGTTTAAGGGACATAACTGAAGCTTTCTTT.

This clone was detected only once. The chain employs TRBV11-2 and TRBJ1-2; 7 positions agree with TRBD1. This CDR3 comprises 17 residues. Germline CDR1 and CDR2: SGHAT and FQNNGV. Unmatched junction bases numbered 16, after V lost 4 bases and J lost 5 bases. As DNA, the CDR3 is TGTGCCAGCAGCTCGACCGGGACAGTCGTTGGGGTTTATGGCTACACCTTC. It codes for CASSSTGTVVGVYGYTF.

This clone showed up just a few times. This rearrangement joins TRBV30 to TRBJ1-2, with D perhaps TRBD1 (6 bases). The CDR3 runs to 13 residues. Trimming stripped 1 base from V and 6 bases from J, with 12 bases between. From germline, CDR1 is GTSNPN and CDR2 SVGIG (reference sequence). The CDR3 coding sequence is TGTGCCTGGAGTGATTCGCGGGGGCATGGCTACACCTTC. Translation gives CAWSDSRGHGYTF.

The chain is built from TRBV6-1 and TRBJ1-3, with D unresolved. The CDR3 contains 13 residues. The germline V and J ends were trimmed by 3 bases and 3 bases, with 6 bases remaining between them. Germline lookup yields CDR1 MNHNS and CDR2 SASEGT. The CDR3, as DNA: TGTGCCAGCAGTGAGAAGGGTGGAAACACCATATATTTT. Protein: CASSEKGGNTIYF.

In its sample, this clone was seen a few times. The chain links TRBV29-1 to TRBJ1-2; TRBD1 aligns across 8 bases. The ends lost 1 base at V and 2 bases at J; junction bases unmatched: 9. The CDR3 extends over 16 amino acids. The germline CDR1 and CDR2 sequences are SQVTM and ANQGSEA. CDR3 in DNA: TGCAGCGTTGAAGCGACAGGGGTAACTCGGAACTATGGCTACACCTTC. Encoded protein: CSVEATGVTRNYGYTF. The full variable domain, rest sourced from reference TRBV29-1 and TRBJ1-2, is SAVISQKPSRDICQRGTSLTIQCQVDSQVTMMFWYRQQPGQSLTLIATANQGSEATYESGFVIDKFPISRPNLTFSTLTVSNMSPEDSSIYLCSVEATGVTRNYGYTFGSGTRLTVV.

V gene TRBV19 combines with J gene TRBJ1-2; D might be TRBD1 (6 bases). CDR3 length: 14 residues. Between the trimmed V and J ends, which lost 4 bases and 2 bases, there was a span of 11 bases. The germline V gene has CDR1 LNHDA and CDR2 SQIVND (reference sequence). CDR3 in DNA: TGTGCCAGTAGTACGCGGACAGCCAACTATGGCTACACCTTC. Its translation is CASSTRTANYGYTF.

The rearrangement uses TRBV7-9 and TRBJ1-1; 7 nucleotides agree with TRBD1. V was clipped by 3 bases and J by 5 bases; unmatched bases: 6. This CDR3 contains 14 residues. CDR1 and CDR2 from the germline V gene are SEHNR and FQNEAQ (reference sequence). CDR3 DNA sequence: TGTGCCAGCAGCTTGGAGGGGGCCAGAACTGAAGCTTTCTTT. This gives the protein CASSLEGARTEAFF.

The CDR3 reads CSAGGQGPLEQYF. The CDR3 DNA is TGCAGCGCCGGGGGACAGGGCCCCCTTGAGCAGTACTTC. V is TRBV29-1 and J is TRBJ2-7; 9 nucleotides match TRBD1. CDR1 is SQVTM, CDR2 ANQGSEA, per germline. V was clipped by 7 bases and J by 7 bases; unmatched bases: 11. The CDR3 extends over 13 amino acids.

The chain joins TRBV5-4 to TRBJ2-7, with 8 positions matching TRBD2. This CDR3 is 15 amino acids long. The trim removed 2 bases at V and 2 bases at J, leaving 6 bases unmatched. From germline, CDR1 is SGHNT and CDR2 YYREEE (reference sequence). The CDR3 here is CASSFGTSSTYEQYF. Written as DNA, the CDR3 is TGTGCCAGCAGCTTTGGGACTAGTTCAACCTACGAGCAGTACTTC.

This chain connects TRBV10-2 to TRBJ1-3, with D unresolved. Trimming cost V 4 bases and J 1 base, with 2 bases left between them. The germline CDR1 and CDR2 sequences are WSHSY and SAAADI. The CDR3 consists of 12 residues. Here the CDR3 reads CASSGSGNTIYF. The CDR3 nucleotides read TGCGCCAGCAGTGGATCTGGAAACACCATATATTTT.

J is TRBJ2-5 and V is TRBV11-2; 11 nucleotides agree with TRBD2. This CDR3 contains 17 residues. CDR1 SGHAT and CDR2 FQNNGV come from the germline V gene. The junction had 9 bases not matched to a gene; V was cut back by 1 base and J by 5 bases. In DNA form, the CDR3 reads TGTGCCAGCAGCTTAGCATTTAGCGGGAGGGCGCGGGAGACCCAGTACTTC. It codes for CASSLAFSGRARETQYF.

The rearrangement uses TRBV30 and TRBJ2-3, with D hard to call. The CDR3 is made up of 14 amino acids. In germline, CDR1 is GTSNPN, CDR2 SVGIG (reference sequence). Trimming removed 5 bases from V and 8 bases from J, with 20 bases in between. The DNA for the CDR3 is TGTGCCTGGTCTAGGGCAGAAAGGCCCGGTACGCAGTATTTT. Its translation: CAWSRAERPGTQYF.

The chain recombines TRBV27 with TRBJ1-1; 10 bases are shared with TRBD1. The CDR3 has 15 residues. Germline CDR1 reads MNHEY; CDR2 reads SMNVEV (reference sequence). With V trimmed by 3 bases and J by 4 bases, 5 bases remained unmatched. The chain's CDR3 is CASSLRQGAVTEAFF. In DNA, the CDR3 is TGTGCCAGCAGTTTGAGACAGGGGGCGGTCACTGAAGCTTTCTTT.

The J gene is TRBJ2-7, the V gene TRBV20-1, with D unresolved. V dropped 5 bases and J dropped 7 bases, with 12 bases sitting between them. Germline V CDR1 and CDR2: DFQATT, SNEGSKA (reference sequence). This CDR3 comprises 11 residues. This CDR3 is CSARNYAEQYF. Written as DNA, the CDR3 is TGCAGTGCTCGTAATTATGCGGAGCAGTACTTC.

The chain links TRBV6-5 to TRBJ2-7, with D hard to call. Trimming removed 4 bases at V and 5 bases at J, with 15 bases between. In germline, CDR1 is MNHEY, CDR2 SVGAGI. The CDR3 has 14 residues. The CDR3: CASSFGPEGNEQYF. CDR3 bases: TGTGCCAGCAGTTTCGGTCCGGAAGGGAACGAGCAGTACTTC.